This TCR beta chain was sequenced during a study of cytomegalovirus exposure and HLA in healthy donors. Germline CDR1 MNHNS, CDR2 SASEGT. J lost 2 bases, V lost 8 bases, and 5 bases had no gene match. This CDR3 spans 13 amino acids. With respect to this clone: The sample has other DNA sequences that encode this CDR3 too.

Amplification used 60 Vbeta primers and 13 Jbeta primers. Authors' processing steps: Later, tens of millions of unique TCR beta chains were counted in an analysis, and approximately 10 million of them were shared. Clones were sequenced by immunoSEQ multiplex PCR, and TCRdb holds only the in-frame ones, with some missing. V, J and clone size reflect that table, while D and trimming were determined from the DNA. The repertoire holds more than 90,000 clones, 65% to 90% seen once, with roughly 4% in the top ten. This TCR was recovered from an older woman in good health and CMV-seropositive. The sequencing input was PBMCs. The J gene is TRBJ2-5, the V gene TRBV6-1, with 7 bases that match TRBD1. The CDR3 sequence: CASGGQLQETQYF. CDR3 bases: TGTGCCAGCGGGGGACAGCTACAAGAGACCCAGTACTTC.